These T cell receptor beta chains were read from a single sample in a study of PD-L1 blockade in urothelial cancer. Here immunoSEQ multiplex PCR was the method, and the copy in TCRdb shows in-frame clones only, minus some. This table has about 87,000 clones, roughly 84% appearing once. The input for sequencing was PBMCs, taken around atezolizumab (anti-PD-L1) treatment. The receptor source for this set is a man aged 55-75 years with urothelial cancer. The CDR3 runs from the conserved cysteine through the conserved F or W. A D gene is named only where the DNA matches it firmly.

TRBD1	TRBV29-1	CSVWARDREGYTF
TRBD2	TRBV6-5	CASQREWAGELFF
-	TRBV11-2	CASSLNTGSQPQHF
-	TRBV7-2	CASSFRVTGELFF
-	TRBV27	CASSFRGLGAEAFF
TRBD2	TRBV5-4	CASSLARQREIRNEQFF
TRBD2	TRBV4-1	CASSQQEVGLAGGTDTQYF
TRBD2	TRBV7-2	CASSGQGLAGNTGELFF
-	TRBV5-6	CASSFGAQPQHF
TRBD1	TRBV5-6	CASSLVRDRGLNTEAFF
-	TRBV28	CASSSGSHYEAFF
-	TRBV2	CASSGALSGNTIYF
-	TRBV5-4	CASSFKGFRTEAFF
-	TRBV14	CASSQGASEKLFF
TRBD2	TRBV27	CASSLNPLAGPYEQYF
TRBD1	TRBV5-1	CASSPTGQGRETQYF
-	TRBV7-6	CASSLRRSHEQYF
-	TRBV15	CATSRGGGGYPEKLFF
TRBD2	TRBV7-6	CASSLGTSGQETQYF
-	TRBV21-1	CASSKRVVAAINEQFF
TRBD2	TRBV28	CASRETSGLSYEQYF
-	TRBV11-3	CASSLEAGYEQYF
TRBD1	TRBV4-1	CASSLDGQVQETQYF
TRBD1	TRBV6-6	CAGSLGQSNQPQHF
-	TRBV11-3	CASSHGWAEGTEAFF
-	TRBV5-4	CASSLMEEQFF
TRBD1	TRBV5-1	CASSLDGDRGTEAFF
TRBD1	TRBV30	CAWSPGQGYEQYF
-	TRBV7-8	CASSLGIAAGTDEKLFF
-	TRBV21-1	CASSNGESVKNIQYF
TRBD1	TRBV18	CASSPLGPGQGLNEQFF
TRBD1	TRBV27	CASSHETGQGAYEQYF
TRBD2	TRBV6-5	CASSYRGLSTDTQYF
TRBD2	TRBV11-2	CASSPGGRGNQETQYF
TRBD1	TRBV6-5	CASSLQGAGGNTIYF
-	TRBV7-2	CASTRLGSGTGELFF
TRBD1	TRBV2	CASRHYGTENSYEQYF
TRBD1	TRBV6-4	CANGQVPSNQPQHF
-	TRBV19	CASSLQRSYNEQFF
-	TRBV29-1	CSVGGGANVLTF
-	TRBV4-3	CASRRAATSTDTQYF
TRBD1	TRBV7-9	CASSQWDRGYEQYF
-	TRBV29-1	CSVTGTPETQYF
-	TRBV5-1	CASTLQGEQYF